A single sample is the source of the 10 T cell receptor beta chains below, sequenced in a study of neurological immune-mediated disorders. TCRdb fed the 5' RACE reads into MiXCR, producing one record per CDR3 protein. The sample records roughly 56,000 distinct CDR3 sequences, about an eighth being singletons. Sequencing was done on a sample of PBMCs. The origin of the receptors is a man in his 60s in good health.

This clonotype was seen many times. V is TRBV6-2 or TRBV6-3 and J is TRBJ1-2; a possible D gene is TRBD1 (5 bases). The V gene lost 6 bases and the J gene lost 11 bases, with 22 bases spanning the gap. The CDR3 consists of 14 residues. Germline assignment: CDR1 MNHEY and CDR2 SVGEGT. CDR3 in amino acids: CASRNPGPGDWYTF. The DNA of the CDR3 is TGTGCCAGCAGGAATCCGGGACCCGGAGATTGGTACACCTTC.

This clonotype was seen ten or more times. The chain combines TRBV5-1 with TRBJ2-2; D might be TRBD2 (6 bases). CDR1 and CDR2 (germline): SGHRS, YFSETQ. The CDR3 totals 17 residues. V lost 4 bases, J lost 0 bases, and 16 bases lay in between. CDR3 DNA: TGCGCCAGCAGCCCCCAGCCGGGGGACCCGAACACCGGGGAGCTGTTTTTT. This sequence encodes CASSPQPGDPNTGELFF.

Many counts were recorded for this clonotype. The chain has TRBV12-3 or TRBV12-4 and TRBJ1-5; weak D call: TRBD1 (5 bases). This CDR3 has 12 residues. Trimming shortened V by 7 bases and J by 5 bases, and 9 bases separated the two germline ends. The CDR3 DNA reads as TGTGCCAGCACCTGGGGGGATCAGCCCCAGCATTTT. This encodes CASTWGDQPQHF.

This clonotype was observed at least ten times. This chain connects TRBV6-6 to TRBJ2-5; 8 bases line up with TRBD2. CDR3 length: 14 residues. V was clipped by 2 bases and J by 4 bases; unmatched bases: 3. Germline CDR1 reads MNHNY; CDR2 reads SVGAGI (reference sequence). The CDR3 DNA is TGTGCCAGCAGTTACCGGGGGGGCCGAGAGACCCAGTACTTC. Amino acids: CASSYRGGRETQYF.

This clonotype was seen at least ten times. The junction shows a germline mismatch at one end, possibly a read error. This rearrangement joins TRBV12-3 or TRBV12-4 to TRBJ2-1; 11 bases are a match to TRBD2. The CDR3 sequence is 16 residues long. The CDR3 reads CASRLAGGSSYNEQFF. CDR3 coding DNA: TGTGCCAGCAGGTTAGCGGGGGGGAGCTCCTACAATGAGCAGTTCTTC.

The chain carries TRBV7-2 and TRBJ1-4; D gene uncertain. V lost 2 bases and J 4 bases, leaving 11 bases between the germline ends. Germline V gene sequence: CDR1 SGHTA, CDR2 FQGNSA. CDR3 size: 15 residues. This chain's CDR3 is CASSLSATSNEKLFF. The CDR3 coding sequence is TGTGCCAGCAGCTTATCAGCCACTAGTAATGAAAAACTGTTTTTT.

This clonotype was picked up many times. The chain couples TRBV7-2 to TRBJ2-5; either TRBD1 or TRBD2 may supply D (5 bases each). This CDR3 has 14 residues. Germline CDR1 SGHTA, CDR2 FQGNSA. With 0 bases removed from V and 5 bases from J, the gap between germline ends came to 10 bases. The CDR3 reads CASSLAGRGETQYF. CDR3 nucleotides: TGTGCCAGCAGCTTAGCGGGGCGAGGGGAGACCCAGTACTTC. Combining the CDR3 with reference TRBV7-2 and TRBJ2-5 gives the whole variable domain GAGVSQSPSNKVTEKGKDVELRCDPISGHTALYWYRQSLGQGLEFLIYFQGNSAPDKSGLPSDRFSAERTGGSVSTLTIQRTQQEDSAVYLCASSLAGRGETQYFGPGTRLLVL.

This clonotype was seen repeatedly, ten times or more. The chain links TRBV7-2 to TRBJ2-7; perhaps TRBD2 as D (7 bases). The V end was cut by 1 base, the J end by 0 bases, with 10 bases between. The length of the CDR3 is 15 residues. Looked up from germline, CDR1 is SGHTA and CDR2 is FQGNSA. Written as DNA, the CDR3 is TGTGCCAGCAGCTTAGAGGGGGGGGCCTCCTACGAGCAGTACTTC. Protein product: CASSLEGGASYEQYF.

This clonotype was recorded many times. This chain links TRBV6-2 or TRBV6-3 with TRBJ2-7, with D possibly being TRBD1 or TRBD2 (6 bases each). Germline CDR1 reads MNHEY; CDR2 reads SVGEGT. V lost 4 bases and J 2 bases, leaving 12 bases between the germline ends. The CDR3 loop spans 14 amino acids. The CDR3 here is CASSSTGATYEQYF. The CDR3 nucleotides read TGTGCCAGCAGTTCGACGGGGGCCACCTACGAGCAGTACTTC.

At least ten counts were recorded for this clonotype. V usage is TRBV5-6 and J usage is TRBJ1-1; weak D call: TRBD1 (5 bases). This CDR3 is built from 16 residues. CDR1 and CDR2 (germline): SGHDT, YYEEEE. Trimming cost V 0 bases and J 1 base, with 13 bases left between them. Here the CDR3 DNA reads TGTGCCAGCAGCTTGGCCGGTGTAGGGACGAACACTGAAGCTTTCTTT. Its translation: CASSLAGVGTNTEAFF.